This TCR beta chain was identified in a study of T cell responses to AZD1222 COVID-19 vaccine. There are 13 residues in the CDR3. In germline, CDR1 is SNHLY, CDR2 FYNNEI. V was clipped by 6 bases and J by 6 bases, with 14 bases between them. Only in-frame clones appear in the TCRdb table, and some are missing; sequencing was by immunoSEQ multiplex PCR. The sample lists 170,000 or so clones, roughly 90% seen once, with 2.6% in the top ten. General study results and limits: Following two doses of AZD1222, Spike-specific TCR breadth and depth rose. Females outnumbered males among donors, who were mostly white British; clonal diversity was possibly underestimated. Targeting of unmutated variant regions was reportedly seen in nearly half of spike-specific TCRs.

A note on this clone: Antigen unknown.

The input for sequencing was peripheral blood, taken on day 0 of AZD1222 vaccination. This receptor was taken from an adult in good health. This chain joins TRBV2 and TRBJ1-1, with D unclear. The CDR3 DNA reads as TGTGCCAGCAGACCCGACCTAGGCCCTGAAGCTTTCTTT. Translated, it gives CASRPDLGPEAFF.